This TCR beta chain was found in a study of OX40 agonist ivuxolimab in advanced cancers. Study outcomes and limitations: Researchers report that CD8+ T cells had, on average, more expanded clones than CD4+.

The germline V gene encodes CDR1 SEHNR and CDR2 FQNEAQ (reference sequence). The J segment lost 3 bases and the V segment lost 5 bases, leaving 11 bases of the junction unmatched. The CDR3 spans 16 residues. Profiling relied on immunoSEQ multiplex PCR, and the TCRdb table lists in-frame clones only, not all of them. The repertoire holds about 45,000 clones, with 70% to 90% as singletons. With respect to this clone: The antigen remains undetermined.

The clonotype was recovered from an adult with an advanced solid tumor such as melanoma, head and neck, liver or kidney cancer. This specimen consisted of CD4+ or CD8+ T cells sorted from blood, obtained in a trial of the OX40 agonist ivuxolimab. The rearrangement links TRBV7-9 to TRBJ1-1; 8 bases match TRBD1. CDR3 in DNA: TGTGCCAGCAGCCCAGGACAGGGAACGTGGGACACTGAAGCTTTCTTT. Translated, it gives CASSPGQGTWDTEAFF.